The entry that follows covers one T cell receptor (beta chain) sequence. Its antigen is unknown. Method: immunoSEQ multiplex PCR; TCRdb's copy keeps in-frame clones and lacks some. The sample has around 2.1 million clones, under 95% seen once. Positively selected for CCR7, the CD45RO-negative cells used as naive CD8 cells excluded terminally differentiated effector memory CD45RA+ cells. The entry originates in a study of shared clonotypes between healthy human individuals. V was pared by 0 bases and J by 7 bases, with 4 bases of the junction left unmatched. The CDR3 has 15 amino acids. Germline V lookup: CDR1 SGDLS, CDR2 YYNGEE. Study-level points and caveats: Non-shared clonotypes had lower generation probabilities than clonotypes shared by all four sorted-subset donors. Estimated richness values were generally larger in naive subsets than in memory subsets.

The TCR sequence derives from a young man in good health. Some clones in this sample may be carry-over from other donors' samples. Sample: naive CD8+ T cells from PBMCs. The chain is built from TRBV9 and TRBJ2-1; 10 bases are shared with TRBD2. The CDR3 sequence is CASSVVGSGRNEQFF. In DNA form, the CDR3 reads TGTGCCAGCAGCGTAGTTGGTAGCGGGAGGAATGAGCAGTTCTTC. The full variable domain, in which reference TRBV9 and TRBJ2-1 provide the parts outside the CDR3, is DSGVTQTPKHLITATGQRVTLRCSPRSGDLSVYWYQQSLDQGLQFLIQYYNGEERAKGNILERFSAQQFPDLHSELNLSSLELGDSALYFCASSVVGSGRNEQFFGPGTRLTVL.